This record looks at one TCR beta chain sequence and its context. Germline lookup yields CDR1 SNHLY and CDR2 FYNNEI. The CDR3 loop spans 16 amino acids. With V trimmed by 9 bases and J by 6 bases, 12 bases remained unmatched. This sample was taken from a study of blood T cells in healthy people across ages. Alongside a J-beta primer mix, a sample-barcoded 5' primer served in a second PCR lasting about 7 to 11 cycles. TCRdb redid the calling of the 5' RACE reads with MiXCR, one entry per CDR3 protein. This sample carries 700,000 to 900,000 distinct CDR3 sequences, about 53% of them seen once, and the ten largest clones take 41%.

This chain uses TRBV2 with TRBJ2-1, with 12 bases lining up with TRBD2. This sequence was found in a man aged 80 or over in good health. Sequencing was performed on blood. This CDR3 reads CASALAGGLRSNEQFF. In nucleotides, the CDR3 is TGTGCCAGTGCTCTAGCGGGAGGGCTCCGAAGCAATGAGCAGTTCTTC. The full variable domain, rest sourced from reference TRBV2 and TRBJ2-1, is EPEVTQTPSHQVTQMGQEVILRCVPISNHLYFYWYRQILGQKVEFLVSFYNNEISEKSEIFDDQFSVERPDGSNFTLKIRSTKLEDSAMYFCASALAGGLRSNEQFFGPGTRLTVL.